A selection of T cell receptor beta chains follows, all from one sample in a study of blood T cell repertoires in COVID-19. Assay used: immunoSEQ multiplex PCR; TCRdb lists only in-frame clones, some missing. In the table there are fewer than 500,000 clones, roughly 90% of which are singletons. Specimen: peripheral blood. All receptors come from a man aged 18-30 years with COVID-19, enrolled during active disease. Each CDR3 is given with its conserved first and last residue. D genes are given only for firm matches. Size values are once, few and many counts, or a class for expanded clones, and some rows have none.

TRBJ1-5	.	TRBV7-9	few	TGTGCCAGCAGCCCCGGGACACTTAGCAATCAGCCCCAGCATTTT	CASSPGTLSNQPQHF
TRBJ2-2	.	TRBV7-9	.	TGTGCCAGCAGCTCAAGCAGGGATCCCGGGGAGCTGTTTTTT	CASSSSRDPGELFF
TRBJ2-7	TRBD1	TRBV6-2/TRBV6-3	.	TGTGCCAGCAGTTATTGGAAGGGGGCCTCCTACGAGCAGTACTTC	CASSYWKGASYEQYF
TRBJ1-2	.	TRBV6-1	.	TGTGCCAGCAGTGAAGGGACAGCGATTAACTATGGCTACACCTTC	CASSEGTAINYGYTF
TRBJ1-2	.	TRBV19	.	TGTGCCAGTAGTATTGGTGGAGGAGGCTACACCTTC	CASSIGGGGYTF
TRBJ2-1	TRBD2	TRBV5-6	.	TGTGCCAGCAGCTTGTCGGCGGGGGGCCGCTACAATGAGCAGTTCTTC	CASSLSAGGRYNEQFF
TRBJ2-1	.	TRBV11-3	.	TGTGCCAGCAGCTTAGATCGGGAATCCTACAATGAGCAGTTCTTC	CASSLDRESYNEQFF
TRBJ2-1	TRBD2	TRBV28	.	TGTGCCAGCAGTTTAAGAGCGGGAAACGGTAATGAGCAGTTCTTC	CASSLRAGNGNEQFF
TRBJ1-3	.	TRBV7-2	.	TGTGCCAGCAGCTTAGGTATCCTCGGAAACACCATATATTTT	CASSLGILGNTIYF
TRBJ2-3	.	TRBV27	.	TGTGCCAGCAGTTTAAGAAGGGGTACAGATACGCAGTATTTT	CASSLRRGTDTQYF
TRBJ2-3	.	TRBV3-1/TRBV3-2	.	TGTGCCAGCAGCCAAGACCCAGGGGAACCCACAGATACGCAGTATTTT	CASSQDPGEPTDTQYF
TRBJ2-3	TRBD2	TRBV13	.	TGTGCCAGCAGCTCCGTTAGCGGGAGGGCCGCCGATACGCAGTATTTT	CASSSVSGRAADTQYF
TRBJ2-5	TRBD2	TRBV25-1	.	TGTGCCAGCAGTGATTCGGGGGGGGGCCTGGAGACCCAGTACTTC	CASSDSGGGLETQYF
TRBJ2-5	TRBD2	TRBV2	.	TGTGCCAGCAGTGATTCGGGGGGTGCAGAGACCCAGTACTTC	CASSDSGGAETQYF
TRBJ2-5	TRBD2	TRBV7-2	.	TGTGCCAGCAGTTCAGCGGGGGGGCTTGAGACCCAGTACTTC	CASSSAGGLETQYF
TRBJ2-7	TRBD2	TRBV10-2	.	TGCGCCAGCAGTGTGTCACTAGCGGGAGGGCGGAACGAGCAGTACTTC	CASSVSLAGGRNEQYF
TRBJ2-5	TRBD1	TRBV25-1	.	TGTGCCAGCAGTGAAGGGACAGGGGTGCAAGAGACCCAGTACTTC	CASSEGTGVQETQYF
TRBJ1-1	TRBD1	TRBV18	.	TGTGCCAGCTCACAATCGACAGGGGGACAGGGTGAAGCTTTCTTT	CASSQSTGGQGEAFF
TRBJ2-5	.	TRBV7-9	.	TGTGCCAGCAGCCCTGAACTAGCCGGTGAGACCCAGTACTTC	CASSPELAGETQYF
TRBJ2-5	TRBD1	TRBV7-9	.	TGTGCCAGCAGCCCCTCAGGGGGTGTTCGAGAGACCCAGTACTTC	CASSPSGGVRETQYF
TRBJ2-7	.	TRBV19	.	TGTGCCAGTAGTATCACTGATCACTCCTACGAGCAGTACTTC	CASSITDHSYEQYF
TRBJ2-7	.	TRBV6-5	.	TGTGCCAGCAGTTTATCGAGCGGGACAACCTACGAGCAGTACTTC	CASSLSSGTTYEQYF
TRBJ1-6	.	TRBV6-1	.	TGTGCCAGCAGTGATGGGGTGGGGGGTTCACCCCTCCACTTT	CASSDGVGGSPLHF
TRBJ1-2	.	TRBV6-5	once	TGTGCCAGCAGTTACTACGACACCGAATACAATGGCTACACCTTC	CASSYYDTEYNGYTF
TRBJ1-5	.	TRBV6-5	once	TGTGCCAGCAGTTCAAGGGGCCAGCCCCAGCATTTT	CASSSRGQPQHF
TRBJ1-6	.	TRBV30	.	TGTGCCTGGAGTGTGTCGGAGGGGTCGGTACCCCTCCACTTT	CAWSVSEGSVPLHF
TRBJ2-2	.	TRBV29-1	.	TGCAGCGTTGAAGATCCAGACTTTAACACCGGGGAGCTGTTTTTT	CSVEDPDFNTGELFF
TRBJ2-1	.	TRBV27	.	TGTGCCAGCAGTACCCTGGACAGCTACAATGAGCAGTTCTTC	CASSTLDSYNEQFF
TRBJ1-6	.	TRBV3-1/TRBV3-2	.	TGTGCCAGCAGCCAAGGGGGGAGGAGGAATTCACCCCTCCACTTT	CASSQGGRRNSPLHF
TRBJ2-3	TRBD2	TRBV7-2	.	TGTGCCAGCAGCCTACTAGCGGGAGAGGCGTATTTT	CASSLLAGEAYF
TRBJ1-5	.	TRBV18	.	TGTGCCAGCTCACCGGGACACAGCAATCAGCCCCAGCATTTT	CASSPGHSNQPQHF
TRBJ1-1	.	TRBV3-1/TRBV3-2	.	TGTGCCACCCAGCGTGGGACTGAAGCTTTCTTT	CATQRGTEAFF
TRBJ2-4	.	TRBV7-9	.	TGTGCCAGCAGCTTAGGGGGGACAAGGTACATTCAGTACTTC	CASSLGGTRYIQYF
TRBJ2-2	TRBD1	TRBV2	.	TGTGCCAGCAAGATCACAGGGGCCGGGGAGCTGTTTTTT	CASKITGAGELFF
TRBJ1-4	.	TRBV28	.	TGTGCCAGCAGTTTATGGGCAGCAACTAATGAAAAACTGTTTTTT	CASSLWAATNEKLFF
TRBJ2-1	TRBD2	TRBV19	.	TGTGCCAGTAGTATAGGGTCCCTAGCGGCCAGTGAGCAGTTCTTC	CASSIGSLAASEQFF
TRBJ2-1	TRBD1	TRBV6-5	.	TGTGCCAGCAGTTACCTGGGACAGGCGACCAATGAGCAGTTCTTC	CASSYLGQATNEQFF
TRBJ1-6	.	TRBV3-1/TRBV3-2	.	TGTGCCAGCAGCCCAAAAACTAGCTCCTATAATTCACCCCTCCACTTT	CASSPKTSSYNSPLHF
TRBJ2-3	TRBD1	TRBV24-1	.	TGTGCCACCAGTGAGGGGGGGACAGGGACAGATACGCAGTATTTT	CATSEGGTGTDTQYF
TRBJ1-6	TRBD1	TRBV19	once	TGTGCCAGTAGCCCTTTAACAGGGGGCGTGCATTCACCCCTCCACTTT	CASSPLTGGVHSPLHF
TRBJ2-3	TRBD2	TRBV5-5	.	TGTGCCAGCAGCCCCCGGTCTAGCGGTTTCAGGGATACGCAGTATTTT	CASSPRSSGFRDTQYF
TRBJ1-5	.	TRBV3-1/TRBV3-2	.	TGTGCCAGCAGCCCCGGGAGGGGGAGAGGCAATCAGCCCCAGCATTTT	CASSPGRGRGNQPQHF
TRBJ1-1	.	TRBV10-2	once	TGCGCCAGCAAGGACAGGAACACTGAAGCTTTCTTT	CASKDRNTEAFF
TRBJ2-1	.	TRBV7-3	.	TGTGCCAGCAGCTCCCCTACCCCTCCGTATGAGCAGTTCTTC	CASSSPTPPYEQFF
TRBJ1-5	TRBD1	TRBV10-2	.	TGCGCCAGCAGTGCCCCCGGACAGGGCGGCAATCAGCCCCAGCATTTT	CASSAPGQGGNQPQHF